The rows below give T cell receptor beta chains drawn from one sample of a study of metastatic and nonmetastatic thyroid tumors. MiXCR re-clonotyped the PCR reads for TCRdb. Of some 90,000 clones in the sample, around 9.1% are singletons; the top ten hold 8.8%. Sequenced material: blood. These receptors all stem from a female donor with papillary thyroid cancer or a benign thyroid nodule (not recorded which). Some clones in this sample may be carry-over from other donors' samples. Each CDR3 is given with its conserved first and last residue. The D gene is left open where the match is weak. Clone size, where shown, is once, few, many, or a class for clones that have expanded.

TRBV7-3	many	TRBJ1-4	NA	TGTGCCAGCAGCGTAGAGGCGGGAGAAAAACTGTTTTTT	CASSVEAGEKLFF
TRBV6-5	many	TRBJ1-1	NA	TGTGCCAGCAGTTACGGTGCTGTGAGCACTGAAGCTTTCTTT	CASSYGAVSTEAFF
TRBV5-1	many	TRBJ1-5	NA	TGCGCCAGCAGCTTGGATGGTAGCAATCAGCCCCAGCATTTT	CASSLDGSNQPQHF
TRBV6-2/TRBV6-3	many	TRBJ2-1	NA	TGTGCCAGCCGAGGTGGGACTAATGAGCAGTTCTTC	CASRGGTNEQFF
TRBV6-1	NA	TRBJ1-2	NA	TGTGCCAGCAGTGCCCAGGGAAACTATGGCTACACCTTC	CASSAQGNYGYTF
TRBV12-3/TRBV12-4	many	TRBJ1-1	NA	TGTGCCAGCAGTTTGGCTAAGGGTATGACCACTGAAGCTTTCTTT	CASSLAKGMTTEAFF
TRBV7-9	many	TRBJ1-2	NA	TGTGCCAGCAGCTTATCAGGGACCTATGGCTACACCTTC	CASSLSGTYGYTF
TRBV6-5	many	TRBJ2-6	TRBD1	TGTGCCAGCAGTTACCGGGACAGGGCGGCTGGGGCCAACGTCCTGACTTTC	CASSYRDRAAGANVLTF
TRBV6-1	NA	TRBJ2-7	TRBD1	TGTGCCAGCATCTCCGGGACAGGGAGACGGATTGAGCAGTACTTC	CASISGTGRRIEQYF
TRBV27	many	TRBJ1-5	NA	TGTGCCAGCAGCGCAGGGCGCAATCAGCCCCAGCATTTT	CASSAGRNQPQHF
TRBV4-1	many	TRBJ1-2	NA	TGCGCCAGCAGCCAAGATAGGAGTCCTAACTATGGCTACACCTTC	CASSQDRSPNYGYTF
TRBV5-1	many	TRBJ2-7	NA	TGCGCCAGCAGCGGGAACTCCTACGAGCAGTACTTC	CASSGNSYEQYF
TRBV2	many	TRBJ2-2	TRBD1	TGTGCCAGCCACAGGGGGCTGGGAGGCGGGGAGCTGTTTTTT	CASHRGLGGGELFF
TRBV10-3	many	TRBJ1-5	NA	TGTGCCATCAGTGGTGTGCGCGAGGAGCCCCAGCATTTT	CAISGVREEPQHF
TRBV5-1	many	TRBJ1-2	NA	TGCGCCAGCAGCTTGGCGCGGGAAGGAGTCTATGGCTACACCTTC	CASSLAREGVYGYTF
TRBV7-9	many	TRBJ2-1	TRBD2	TGTGCCAGCAGCCCCCCGGGGGGTAGCTACAATGAGCAGTTCTTC	CASSPPGGSYNEQFF
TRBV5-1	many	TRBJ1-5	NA	TGCGCCAGCAGCTTGAGGGTAGGGGGTTCAAGCAATCAGCCCCAGCATTTT	CASSLRVGGSSNQPQHF
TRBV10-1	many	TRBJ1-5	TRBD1	TGCGCCAGCAGCGAGACAGGGAGGCAGCCCCAGCATTTT	CASSETGRQPQHF
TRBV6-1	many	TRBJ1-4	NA	TGTGCCAGCAGTGAAGCAGCGGGGGTAGGGAGTGAAAAACTGTTTTTT	CASSEAAGVGSEKLFF
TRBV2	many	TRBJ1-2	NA	TGTGCCAGCAGTAACACCGGGGCAAATAACTATGGCTACACCTTC	CASSNTGANNYGYTF
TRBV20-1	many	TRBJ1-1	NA	TGCAGTGCTAGGCAGGTCCCTTGGACTGAAGCTTTCTTT	CSARQVPWTEAFF
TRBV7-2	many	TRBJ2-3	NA	TGTGCCAGCAGCGTACTCAGGGCAGATACGCAGTATTTT	CASSVLRADTQYF
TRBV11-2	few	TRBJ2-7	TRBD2	TGTGCCAGCAACCAAGCGGGGGTCGAGCAGTACTTC	CASNQAGVEQYF
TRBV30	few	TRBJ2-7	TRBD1	TGTGCCAGCCACAGGGGGAATAACGAGCAGTACTTC	CASHRGNNEQYF
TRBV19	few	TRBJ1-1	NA	TGTGCCAGTAAAAACGGGATGAACACTGAAGCTTTCTTT	CASKNGMNTEAFF
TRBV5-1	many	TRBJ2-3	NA	TGCGCCAGCAGCTTGAGTTCCTTCGGAGATACGCAGTATTTT	CASSLSSFGDTQYF
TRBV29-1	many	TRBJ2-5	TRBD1	TGCAGCGTTGAGGGACAGTTCCAAGAGACCCAGTACTTC	CSVEGQFQETQYF
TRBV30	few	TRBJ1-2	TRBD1	TGTGCCTGGAAGACAGGGTCCTATGGCTACACCTTC	CAWKTGSYGYTF
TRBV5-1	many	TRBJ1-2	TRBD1	TGCGCCAGCTCGACAGGGGGCTTCGGTCATGGCTACACCTTC	CASSTGGFGHGYTF
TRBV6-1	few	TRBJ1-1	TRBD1	TGTGCCAGCAGTCCCCGGACAGGGGGAGACACTGAAGCTTTCTTT	CASSPRTGGDTEAFF
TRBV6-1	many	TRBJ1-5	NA	TGTGCCAGCAGTGAAACCGGGGACTTCCAGCCCCAGCATTTT	CASSETGDFQPQHF
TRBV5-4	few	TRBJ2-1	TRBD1	TGTGCCAGCAGCTCGGGACAGGGGGCCTACAATGAGCAGTTCTTC	CASSSGQGAYNEQFF
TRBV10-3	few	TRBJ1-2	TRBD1	TGTGCCATCAGTGGAGAACACAGGGGATCAAACTATGGCTACACCTTC	CAISGEHRGSNYGYTF
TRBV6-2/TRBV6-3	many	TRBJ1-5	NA	TGTGCCAGCAGTTACCGATCTTTTAGCAATCAGCCCCAGCATTTT	CASSYRSFSNQPQHF
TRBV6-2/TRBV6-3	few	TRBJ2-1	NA	TGTGCCAGCAGTATGGTTGGGGACTACAATGAGCAGTTCTTC	CASSMVGDYNEQFF
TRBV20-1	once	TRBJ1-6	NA	TGCAGTGCTAGAGATGATTTAAATTCACCCCTCCACTTT	CSARDDLNSPLHF
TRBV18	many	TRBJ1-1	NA	TGTGCCAGCTCACCTCGCCGGGACACCCGAAACACTGAAGCTTTCTTT	CASSPRRDTRNTEAFF
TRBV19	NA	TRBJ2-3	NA	TGTGCCAGTAGCAGGGGGGGCGCAGGGGATACGCAGTATTTT	CASSRGGAGDTQYF
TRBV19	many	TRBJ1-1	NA	TGTGCCAGTAGTATAGACAGGTTGAACACTGAAGCTTTCTTT	CASSIDRLNTEAFF
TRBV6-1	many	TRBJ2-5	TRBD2	TGTGCCAGCAGTGAAGTACTAGCGGACGAGACCCAGTACTTC	CASSEVLADETQYF
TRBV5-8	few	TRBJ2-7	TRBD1	TGTGCCAGCAGCTTGCGCACAGGGGGCGCCGAGCAGTACTTC	CASSLRTGGAEQYF
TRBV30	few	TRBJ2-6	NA	TGTGCCTGGCTAGCGTGGGGAGGCCCTGGGGCCAACGTCCTGACTTTC	CAWLAWGGPGANVLTF
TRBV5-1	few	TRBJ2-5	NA	TGCGCCAGCAGGCCTACAGGCGGCCAAGAGACCCAGTACTTC	CASRPTGGQETQYF
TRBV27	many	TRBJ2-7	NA	TGTGCCAGCAGTTTTGGGTCTCAAAGCGAGCAGTACTTC	CASSFGSQSEQYF
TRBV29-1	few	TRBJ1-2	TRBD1	TGCAGCGTTGGATCCCCGGGACAGGGGGCCTATGGCTACACCTTC	CSVGSPGQGAYGYTF
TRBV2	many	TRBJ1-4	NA	TGTGCCAGCAGTGAAGGGTGGAAGGAAAAACTGTTTTTT	CASSEGWKEKLFF
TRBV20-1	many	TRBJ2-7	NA	TGCAGTGCTTACCGGGCAAGCTCCTACGAGCAGTACTTC	CSAYRASSYEQYF
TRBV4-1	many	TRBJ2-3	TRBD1	TGCGCCAGCAGCCAACGTAAGGATGGGACAGTTGTTCGAGATACGCAGTATTTT	CASSQRKDGTVVRDTQYF
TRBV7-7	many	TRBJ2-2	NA	TGTGCCAGCAGCTCCGGGCCTACAGCCGCGAACACCGGGGAGCTGTTTTTT	CASSSGPTAANTGELFF
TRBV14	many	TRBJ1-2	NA	TGTGCCAGCAGTCCACATAAGGATGGCTACACCTTC	CASSPHKDGYTF
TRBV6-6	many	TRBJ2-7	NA	TGTGCCAGCAGTTACTCTAGGCAGAAGGGCTCCTACGAGCAGTACTTC	CASSYSRQKGSYEQYF
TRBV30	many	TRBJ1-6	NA	TGTGCCTGCCTTCGACAGGCCAATTCACCCCTCCACTTT	CACLRQANSPLHF
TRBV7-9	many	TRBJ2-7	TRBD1	TGTGCCAGCAGCTTGGGACAGGGGGACAACGAGCAGTACTTC	CASSLGQGDNEQYF
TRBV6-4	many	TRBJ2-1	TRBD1	TGTGCCAGCAGTGACTCCCAGGGGGCGCCCGTATTCTTC	CASSDSQGAPVFF
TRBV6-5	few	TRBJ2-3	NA	TGTGCCAGCAGTTACTCGATTGGAGATACGCAGTATTTT	CASSYSIGDTQYF
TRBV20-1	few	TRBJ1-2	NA	TGCAGTGCTAGAAGGTTACCCACCGGGAGCTATGGCTACACCTTC	CSARRLPTGSYGYTF
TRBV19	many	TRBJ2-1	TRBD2	TGTGCCAGTAGTATTCGAAGCGGGGGTTTCAATGAGCAGTTCTTC	CASSIRSGGFNEQFF
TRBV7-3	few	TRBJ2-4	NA	TGTGCCAGCAGCTTAAGTGGTTGGCCCGACAAAAACATTCAGTACTTC	CASSLSGWPDKNIQYF
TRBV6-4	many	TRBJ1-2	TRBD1	TGTGCCAGCAGAGTATACTCCCGCGGAGGACAGGGAGGCTATGGCTACACCTTC	CASRVYSRGGQGGYGYTF
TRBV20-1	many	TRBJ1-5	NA	TGCAGTGCTTTACTCCCTCGGGGCAATCAGCCCCAGCATTTT	CSALLPRGNQPQHF